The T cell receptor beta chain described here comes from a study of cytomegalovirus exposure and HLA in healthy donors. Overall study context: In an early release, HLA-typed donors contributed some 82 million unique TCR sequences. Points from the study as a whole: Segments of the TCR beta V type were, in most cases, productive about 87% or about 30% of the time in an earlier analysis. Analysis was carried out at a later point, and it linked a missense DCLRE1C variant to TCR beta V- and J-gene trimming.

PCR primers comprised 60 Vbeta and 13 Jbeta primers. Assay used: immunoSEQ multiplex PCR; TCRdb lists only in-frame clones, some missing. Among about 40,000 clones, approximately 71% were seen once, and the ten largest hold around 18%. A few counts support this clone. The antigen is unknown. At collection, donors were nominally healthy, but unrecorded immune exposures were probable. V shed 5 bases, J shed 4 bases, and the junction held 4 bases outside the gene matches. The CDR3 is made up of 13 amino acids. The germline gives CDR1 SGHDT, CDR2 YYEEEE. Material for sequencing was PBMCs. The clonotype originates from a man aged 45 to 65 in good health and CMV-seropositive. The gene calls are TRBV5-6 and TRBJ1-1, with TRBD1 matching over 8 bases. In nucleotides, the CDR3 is TGTGCCAGCAGAAAGACAGGGGCCACTGAAGCTTTCTTT. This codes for CASRKTGATEAFF. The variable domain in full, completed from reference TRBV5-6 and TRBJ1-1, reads DAGVTQSPTHLIKTRGQQVTLRCSPKSGHDTVSWYQQALGQGPQFIFQYYEEEERQRGNFPDRFSGHQFPNYSSELNVNALLLGDSALYLCASRKTGATEAFFGQGTRLTVV.